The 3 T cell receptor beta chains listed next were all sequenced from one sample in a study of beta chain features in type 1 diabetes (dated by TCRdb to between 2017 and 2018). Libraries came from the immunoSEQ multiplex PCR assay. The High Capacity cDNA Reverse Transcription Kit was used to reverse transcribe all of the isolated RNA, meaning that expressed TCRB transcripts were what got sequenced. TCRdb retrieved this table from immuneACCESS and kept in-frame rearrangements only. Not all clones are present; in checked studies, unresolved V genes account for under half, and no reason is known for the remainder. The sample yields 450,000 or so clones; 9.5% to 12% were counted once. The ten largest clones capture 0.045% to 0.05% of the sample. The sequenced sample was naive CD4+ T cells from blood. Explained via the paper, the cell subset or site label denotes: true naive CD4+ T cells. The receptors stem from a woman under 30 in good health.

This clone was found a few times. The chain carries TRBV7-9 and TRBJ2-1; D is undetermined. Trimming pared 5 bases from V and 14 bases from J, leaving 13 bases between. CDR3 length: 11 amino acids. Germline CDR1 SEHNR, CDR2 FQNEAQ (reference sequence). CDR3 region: CASSPLALEFF. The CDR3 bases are TGTGCCAGCAGCCCCCTTGCCCTGGAGTTCTTC.

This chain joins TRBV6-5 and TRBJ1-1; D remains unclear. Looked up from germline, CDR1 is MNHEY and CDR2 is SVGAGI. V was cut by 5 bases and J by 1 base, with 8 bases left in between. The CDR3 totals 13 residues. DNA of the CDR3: TGTGCCAGCAGTAGGTGGGCGAACACTGAAGCTTTCTTT. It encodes CASSRWANTEAFF.

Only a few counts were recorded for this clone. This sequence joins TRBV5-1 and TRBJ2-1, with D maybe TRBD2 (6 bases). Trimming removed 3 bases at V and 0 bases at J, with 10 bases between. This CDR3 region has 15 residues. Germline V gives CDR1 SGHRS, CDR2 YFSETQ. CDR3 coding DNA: TGCGCCAGCAGCTGGGACTCAAACTCCTACAATGAGCAGTTCTTC. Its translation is CASSWDSNSYNEQFF.